This TCR beta chain was captured in a study of response to subunit inactivated influenza vaccine. Study outcomes and limitations: Few new T cells, the authors suggested, are recruited by each seasonal influenza vaccination.

TCRdb itself ran the RT-PCR reads through MiXCR, one entry per CDR3 protein. This sample yields a few hundred thousand distinct CDR3 sequences, of which about 7.2% are seen a single time; about an eighth belongs to the top ten. In this sample, this clonotype turned up many times. Its antigen is not known. In germline, CDR1 is SQVTM, CDR2 ANQGSEA. This CDR3 is built from 15 residues. V shed 6 bases and J 8 bases; nucleotides not matched to a gene: 13. The TCR sequence derives from a man aged 50 to 69 who received an inactivated influenza vaccine. This specimen consisted of PBMCs from blood, obtained around 2 years after vaccination. The chain couples TRBV29-1 to TRBJ2-1; 10 bases map to TRBD1. CDR3 DNA: TGCAGCGTCCAGGCGGGGACAGGGGAAGGAGATGAGCAGTTCTTC. Translated: CSVQAGTGEGDEQFF.